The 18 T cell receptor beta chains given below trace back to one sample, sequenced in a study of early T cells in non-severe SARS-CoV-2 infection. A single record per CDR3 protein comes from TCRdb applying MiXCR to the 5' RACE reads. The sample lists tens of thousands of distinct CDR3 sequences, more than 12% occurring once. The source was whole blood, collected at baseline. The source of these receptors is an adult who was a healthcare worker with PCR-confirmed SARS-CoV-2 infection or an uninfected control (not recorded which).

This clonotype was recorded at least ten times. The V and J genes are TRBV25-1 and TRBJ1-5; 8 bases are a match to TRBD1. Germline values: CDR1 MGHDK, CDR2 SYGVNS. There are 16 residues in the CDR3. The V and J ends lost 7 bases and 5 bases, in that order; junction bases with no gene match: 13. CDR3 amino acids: CASTEVGQDFHQPQHF. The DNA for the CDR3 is TGTGCCAGCACCGAAGTGGGACAGGATTTTCATCAGCCCCAGCATTTT.

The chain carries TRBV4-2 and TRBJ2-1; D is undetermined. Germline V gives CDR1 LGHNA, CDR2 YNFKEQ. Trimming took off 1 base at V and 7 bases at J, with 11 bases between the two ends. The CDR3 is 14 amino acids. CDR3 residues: CASSQGALGNEQFF. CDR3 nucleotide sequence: TGTGCCAGCAGCCAAGGGGCCTTGGGGAATGAGCAGTTCTTC.

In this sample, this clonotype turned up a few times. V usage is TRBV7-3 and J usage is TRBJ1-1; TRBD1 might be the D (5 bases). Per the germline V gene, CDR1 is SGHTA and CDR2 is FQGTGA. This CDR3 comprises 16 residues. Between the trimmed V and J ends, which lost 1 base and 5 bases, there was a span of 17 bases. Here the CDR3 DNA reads TGTGCCAGCAGCTTAAGTGCAAGGGGCAGTGGGACTGAAGCTTTCTTT. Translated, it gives CASSLSARGSGTEAFF.

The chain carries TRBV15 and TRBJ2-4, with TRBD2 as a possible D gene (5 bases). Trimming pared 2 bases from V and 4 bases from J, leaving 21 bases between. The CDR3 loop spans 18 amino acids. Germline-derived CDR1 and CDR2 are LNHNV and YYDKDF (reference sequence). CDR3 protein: CATSRSAGGYSSKNIQYF. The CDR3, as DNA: TGTGCCACCAGCAGATCTGCTGGCGGGTACAGCTCGAAAAACATTCAGTACTTC.

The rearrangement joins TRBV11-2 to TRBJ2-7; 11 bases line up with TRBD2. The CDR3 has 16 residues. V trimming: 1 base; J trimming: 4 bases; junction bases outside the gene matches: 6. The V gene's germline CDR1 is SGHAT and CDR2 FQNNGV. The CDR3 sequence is CASSLVGASGRYEQYF. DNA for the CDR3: TGTGCCAGCAGCTTAGTAGGGGCTAGCGGGAGGTACGAGCAGTACTTC.

The CDR3 sequence: CASRGSYNEQFF. As DNA, the CDR3 is TGTGCCAGCAGAGGCTCCTACAATGAGCAGTTCTTC. This chain connects TRBV2 to TRBJ2-1; D call uncertain. Trimming removed 6 bases from V and 0 bases from J, with 3 bases in between. Per the germline V gene, CDR1 is SNHLY and CDR2 is FYNNEI. There are 12 residues in the CDR3.

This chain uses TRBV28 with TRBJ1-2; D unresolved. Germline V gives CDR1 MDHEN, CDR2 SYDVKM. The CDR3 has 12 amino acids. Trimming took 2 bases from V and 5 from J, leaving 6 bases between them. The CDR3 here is CASSLNRYGYTF. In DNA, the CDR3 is TGTGCCAGCAGTTTAAACCGGTATGGCTACACCTTC.

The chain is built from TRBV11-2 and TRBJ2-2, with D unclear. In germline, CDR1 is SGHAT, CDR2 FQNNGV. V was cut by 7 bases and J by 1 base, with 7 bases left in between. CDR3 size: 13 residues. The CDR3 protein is CASISGNTGELFF. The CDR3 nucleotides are TGTGCCAGCATATCCGGGAACACCGGGGAGCTGTTTTTT. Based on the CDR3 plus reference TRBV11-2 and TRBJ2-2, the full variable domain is EAGVAQSPRYKIIEKRQSVAFWCNPISGHATLYWYQQILGQGPKLLIQFQNNGVVDDSQLPKDRFSAERLKGVDSTLKIQPAKLEDSAVYLCASISGNTGELFFGEGSRLTVL.

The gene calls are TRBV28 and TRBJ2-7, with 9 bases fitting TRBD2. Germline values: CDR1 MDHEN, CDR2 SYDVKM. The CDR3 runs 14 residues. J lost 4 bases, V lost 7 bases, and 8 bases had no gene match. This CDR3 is CASNLRLAGYEQYF. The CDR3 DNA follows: TGTGCCAGCAACTTACGGCTAGCGGGGTACGAGCAGTACTTC.

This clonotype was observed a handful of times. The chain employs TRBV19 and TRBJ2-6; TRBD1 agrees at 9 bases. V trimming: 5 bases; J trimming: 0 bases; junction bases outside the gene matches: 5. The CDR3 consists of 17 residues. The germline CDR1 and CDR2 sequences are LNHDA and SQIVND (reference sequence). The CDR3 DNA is TGTGCCAGTAGTCCACGGACAGGGGTCTCTGGGGCCAACGTCCTGACTTTC. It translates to CASSPRTGVSGANVLTF.

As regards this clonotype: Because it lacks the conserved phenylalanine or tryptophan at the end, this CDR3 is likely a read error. DNA of the CDR3: TGTGCCAGCAGTTTTCGGGTCGGGACAGATACGCAGTATTCT. Its translation is CASSFRVGTDTQYS. V gene TRBV6-2 or TRBV6-3 combines with J gene TRBJ2-3; D not resolved. This CDR3 is built from 14 residues. The germline gives CDR1 MNHEY, CDR2 SVGEGT. The V gene lost 4 bases and the J gene lost 3 bases, with 11 bases spanning the gap.

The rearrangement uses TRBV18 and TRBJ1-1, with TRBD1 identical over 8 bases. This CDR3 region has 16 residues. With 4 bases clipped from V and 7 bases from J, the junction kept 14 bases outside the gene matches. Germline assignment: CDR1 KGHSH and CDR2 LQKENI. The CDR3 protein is CASSQRQGTHPNEAFF. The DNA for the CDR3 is TGTGCCAGCTCACAAAGACAGGGGACGCACCCAAATGAAGCTTTCTTT.

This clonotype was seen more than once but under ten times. CDR3 DNA: TGCAGTGCCGCCCTTCGGGTCTCTAGCACAGATACGCAGTATTTT. Translated: CSAALRVSSTDTQYF. The V gene is TRBV20-1, the J gene TRBJ2-3; no clear D gene. Trimming took off 6 bases at V and 0 bases at J, with 16 bases between the two ends. Per germline, CDR1 DFQATT and CDR2 SNEGSKA (reference sequence). CDR3 size: 15 residues.

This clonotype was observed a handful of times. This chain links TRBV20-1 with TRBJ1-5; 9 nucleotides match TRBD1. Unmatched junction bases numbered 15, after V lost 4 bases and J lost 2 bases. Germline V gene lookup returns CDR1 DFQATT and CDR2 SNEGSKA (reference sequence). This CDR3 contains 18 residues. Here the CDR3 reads CSAMSAGQGWVGNQPQHF. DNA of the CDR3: TGCAGTGCTATGTCCGCGGGACAGGGATGGGTCGGCAATCAGCCCCAGCATTTT.

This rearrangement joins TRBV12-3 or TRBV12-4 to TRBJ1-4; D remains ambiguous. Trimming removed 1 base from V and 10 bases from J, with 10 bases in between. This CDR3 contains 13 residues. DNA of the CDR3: TGTGCCAGCAGTTTAGACGTCACTGGAAAACTGTTTTTT. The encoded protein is CASSLDVTGKLFF.

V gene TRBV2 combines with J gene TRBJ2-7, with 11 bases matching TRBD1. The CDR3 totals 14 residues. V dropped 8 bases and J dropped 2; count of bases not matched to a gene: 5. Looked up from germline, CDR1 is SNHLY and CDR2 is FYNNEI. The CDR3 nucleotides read TGTGCCAGCCTATCGGGACAGGGGGCCTACGAGCAGTACTTC. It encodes CASLSGQGAYEQYF.

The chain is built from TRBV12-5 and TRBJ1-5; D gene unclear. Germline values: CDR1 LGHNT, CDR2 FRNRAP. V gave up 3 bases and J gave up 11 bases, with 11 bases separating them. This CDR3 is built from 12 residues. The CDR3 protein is CASGLYGGTQHF. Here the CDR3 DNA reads TGTGCTAGTGGTTTATACGGAGGCACCCAGCATTTT.

This chain's CDR3 is CASSYGQGSLNSPLHF. CDR3 coding DNA: TGTGCCAGCAGTTACGGGCAGGGGAGCCTGAATTCACCCCTCCACTTT. The V and J genes are TRBV6-5 and TRBJ1-6, with D maybe TRBD1 (6 bases). The length of the CDR3 is 16 residues. Trimming left V 2 bases short and J 7 bases short, with 15 bases between. Germline-derived CDR1 and CDR2 are MNHEY and SVGAGI.